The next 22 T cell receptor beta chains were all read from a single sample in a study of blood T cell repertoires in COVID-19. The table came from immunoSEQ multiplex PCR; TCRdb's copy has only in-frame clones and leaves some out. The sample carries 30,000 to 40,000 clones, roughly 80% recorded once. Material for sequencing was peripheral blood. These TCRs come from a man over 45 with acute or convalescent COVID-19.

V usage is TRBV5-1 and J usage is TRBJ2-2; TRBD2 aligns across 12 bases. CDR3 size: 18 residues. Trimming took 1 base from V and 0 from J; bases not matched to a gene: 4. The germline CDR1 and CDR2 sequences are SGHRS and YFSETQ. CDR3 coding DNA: TGCGCCAGCAGCTTGTCTCTAGCGGGGGGGACGAACACCGGGGAGCTGTTTTTT. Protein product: CASSLSLAGGTNTGELFF.

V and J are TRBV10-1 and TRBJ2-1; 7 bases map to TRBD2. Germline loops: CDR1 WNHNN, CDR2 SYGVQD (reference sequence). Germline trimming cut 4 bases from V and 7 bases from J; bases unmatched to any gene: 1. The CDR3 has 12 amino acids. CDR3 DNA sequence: TGCGCCAGCAGTGTCGGGGGGAATGAGCAGTTCTTC. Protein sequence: CASSVGGNEQFF.

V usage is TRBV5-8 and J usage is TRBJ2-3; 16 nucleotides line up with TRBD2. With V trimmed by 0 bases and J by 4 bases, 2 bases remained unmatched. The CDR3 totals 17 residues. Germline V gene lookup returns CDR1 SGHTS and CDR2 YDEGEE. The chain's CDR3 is CASSLEGTSGGADTQYF. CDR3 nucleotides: TGTGCCAGCAGCTTGGAGGGGACTAGCGGGGGGGCAGATACGCAGTATTTT.

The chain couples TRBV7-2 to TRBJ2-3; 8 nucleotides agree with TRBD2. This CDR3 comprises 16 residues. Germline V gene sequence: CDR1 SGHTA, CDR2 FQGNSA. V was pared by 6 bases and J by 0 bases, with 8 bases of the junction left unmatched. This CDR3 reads CASSQNQRGSTDTQYF. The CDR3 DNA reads TGTGCCAGCAGTCAAAACCAGCGGGGGAGCACAGATACGCAGTATTTT. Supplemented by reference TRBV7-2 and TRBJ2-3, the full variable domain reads GAGVSQSPSNKVTEKGKDVELRCDPISGHTALYWYRQSLGQGLEFLIYFQGNSAPDKSGLPSDRFSAERTGGSVSTLTIQRTQQEDSAVYLCASSQNQRGSTDTQYFGPGTRLTVL.

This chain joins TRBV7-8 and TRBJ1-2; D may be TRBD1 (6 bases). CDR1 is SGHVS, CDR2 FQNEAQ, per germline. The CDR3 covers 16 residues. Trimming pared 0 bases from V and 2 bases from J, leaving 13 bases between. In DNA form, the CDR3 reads TGTGCCAGCAGCTTAGCAGGGGGATTTCTGAACTATGGCTACACCTTC. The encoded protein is CASSLAGGFLNYGYTF.

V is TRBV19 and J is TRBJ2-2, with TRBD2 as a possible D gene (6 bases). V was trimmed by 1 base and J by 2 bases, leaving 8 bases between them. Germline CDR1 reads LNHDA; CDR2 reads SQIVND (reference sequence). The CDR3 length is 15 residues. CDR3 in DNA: TGTGCCAGTAGTATAGTCGGGGGAAACACCGGGGAGCTGTTTTTT. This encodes CASSIVGGNTGELFF.

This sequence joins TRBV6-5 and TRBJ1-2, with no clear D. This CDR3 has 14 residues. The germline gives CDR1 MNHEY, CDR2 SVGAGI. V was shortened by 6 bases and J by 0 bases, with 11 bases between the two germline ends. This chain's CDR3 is CASSLVNSNYGYTF. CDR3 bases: TGTGCCAGCAGCTTAGTCAATTCTAACTATGGCTACACCTTC.

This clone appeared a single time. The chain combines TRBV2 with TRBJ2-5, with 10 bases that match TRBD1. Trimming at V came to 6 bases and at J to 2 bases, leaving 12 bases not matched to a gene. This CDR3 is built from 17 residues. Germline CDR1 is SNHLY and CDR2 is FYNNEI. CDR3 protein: CASRDLPGQGNQETQYF. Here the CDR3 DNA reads TGTGCCAGCAGAGATCTACCGGGACAGGGGAATCAAGAGACCCAGTACTTC.

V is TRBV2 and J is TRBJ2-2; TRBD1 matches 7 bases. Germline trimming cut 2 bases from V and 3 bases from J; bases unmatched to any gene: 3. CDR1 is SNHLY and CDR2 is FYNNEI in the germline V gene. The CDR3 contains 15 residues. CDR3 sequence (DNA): TGTGCCAGCAGTGAAAGTGGACAGGACACCGGGGAGCTGTTTTTT. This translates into CASSESGQDTGELFF. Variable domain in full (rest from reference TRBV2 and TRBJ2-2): EPEVTQTPSHQVTQMGQEVILRCVPISNHLYFYWYRQILGQKVEFLVSFYNNEISEKSEIFDDQFSVERPDGSNFTLKIRSTKLEDSAMYFCASSESGQDTGELFFGEGSRLTVL.

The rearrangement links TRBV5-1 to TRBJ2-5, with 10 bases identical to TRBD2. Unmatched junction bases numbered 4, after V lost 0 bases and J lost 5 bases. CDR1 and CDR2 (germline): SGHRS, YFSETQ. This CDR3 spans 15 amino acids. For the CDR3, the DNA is TGCGCCAGCAGCTTGGCCAGCGGGGGGGAGGAGACCCAGTACTTC. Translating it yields CASSLASGGEETQYF.

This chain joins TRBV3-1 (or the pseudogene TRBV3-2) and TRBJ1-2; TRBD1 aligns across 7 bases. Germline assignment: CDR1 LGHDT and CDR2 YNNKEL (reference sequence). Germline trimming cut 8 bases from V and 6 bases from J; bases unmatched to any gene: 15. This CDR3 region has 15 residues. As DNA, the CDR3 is TGTGCCAGCTCCAACCTTTCGACAGGGAAGCATGGCTACACCTTC. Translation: CASSNLSTGKHGYTF.

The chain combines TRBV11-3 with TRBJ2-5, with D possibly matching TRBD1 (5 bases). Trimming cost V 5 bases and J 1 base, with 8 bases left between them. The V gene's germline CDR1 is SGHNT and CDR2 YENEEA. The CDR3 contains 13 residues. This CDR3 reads CASSRGTQETQYF. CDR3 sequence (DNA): TGTGCCAGCAGCAGGGGAACCCAAGAGACCCAGTACTTC.

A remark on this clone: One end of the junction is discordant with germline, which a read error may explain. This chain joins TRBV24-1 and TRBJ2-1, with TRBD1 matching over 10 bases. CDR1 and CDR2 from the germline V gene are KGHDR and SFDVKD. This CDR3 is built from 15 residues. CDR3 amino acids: CATSDSGTGENEQFF. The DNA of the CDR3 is TGTGCCACCAGCGATTCTGGGACAGGGGAGAATGAGCAGTTCTTC.

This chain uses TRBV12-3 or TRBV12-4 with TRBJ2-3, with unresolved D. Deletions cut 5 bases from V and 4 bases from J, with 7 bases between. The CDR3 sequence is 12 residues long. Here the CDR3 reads CASSPYPDTQYF. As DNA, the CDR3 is TGTGCCAGCAGTCCCTACCCAGATACGCAGTATTTT.

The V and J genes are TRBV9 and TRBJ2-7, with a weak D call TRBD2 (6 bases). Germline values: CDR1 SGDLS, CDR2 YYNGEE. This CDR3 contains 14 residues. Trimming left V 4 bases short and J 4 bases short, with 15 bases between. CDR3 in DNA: TGTGCCAGCAGCCCCAAAAGCCGGGGGTACGAGCAGTACTTC. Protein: CASSPKSRGYEQYF.

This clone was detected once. CDR3 coding DNA: TGTGCCAGCAGTTTAGGCTCAGGGTTGTTAGGCCCAGATACGCAGTATTTT. Translating gives CASSLGSGLLGPDTQYF. V gene TRBV27 combines with J gene TRBJ2-3; tentatively, D is TRBD1 (5 bases). Germline loops: CDR1 MNHEY, CDR2 SMNVEV (reference sequence). Trimming removed 2 bases from V and 4 bases from J, with 19 bases in between. This CDR3 region has 17 residues.

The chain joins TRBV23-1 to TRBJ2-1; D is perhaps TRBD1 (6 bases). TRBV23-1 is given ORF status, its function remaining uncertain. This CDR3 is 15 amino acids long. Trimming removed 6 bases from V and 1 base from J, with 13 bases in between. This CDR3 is CASRGQGLSYNEQFF. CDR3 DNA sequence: TGCGCCAGCAGGGGGCAGGGGCTATCCTACAATGAGCAGTTCTTC.

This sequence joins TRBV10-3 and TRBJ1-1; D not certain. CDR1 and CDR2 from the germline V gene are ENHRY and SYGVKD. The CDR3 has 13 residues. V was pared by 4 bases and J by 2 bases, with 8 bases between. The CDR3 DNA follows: TGTGCCATCAGTGTTCAGGATAACACTGAAGCTTTCTTT. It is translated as CAISVQDNTEAFF.

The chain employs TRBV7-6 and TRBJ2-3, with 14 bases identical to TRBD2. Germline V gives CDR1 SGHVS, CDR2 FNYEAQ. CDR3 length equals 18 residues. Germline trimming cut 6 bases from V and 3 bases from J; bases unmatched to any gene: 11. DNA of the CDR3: TGTGCCAGCAGTTCCGGGACTAGCGGGAGCTTAGGAACAGATACGCAGTATTTT. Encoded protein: CASSSGTSGSLGTDTQYF.

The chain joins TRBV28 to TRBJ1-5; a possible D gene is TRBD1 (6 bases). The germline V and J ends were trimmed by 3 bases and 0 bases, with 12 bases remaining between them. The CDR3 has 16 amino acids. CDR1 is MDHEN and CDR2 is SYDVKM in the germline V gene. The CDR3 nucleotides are TGTGCCAGCAGTTTTAATAGGGGACATAGCAATCAGCCCCAGCATTTT. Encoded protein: CASSFNRGHSNQPQHF.

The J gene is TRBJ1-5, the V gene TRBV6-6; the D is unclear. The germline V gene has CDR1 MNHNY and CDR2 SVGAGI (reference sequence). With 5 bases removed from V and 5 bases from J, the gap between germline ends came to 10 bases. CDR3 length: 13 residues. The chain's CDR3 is CASSPDKDQPQHF. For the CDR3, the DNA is TGTGCCAGCAGTCCCGACAAGGATCAGCCCCAGCATTTT.

This CDR3 is CASSSSGTQETQYF. CDR3 bases: TGTGCCAGCAGCTCTAGCGGGACCCAAGAGACCCAGTACTTC. The chain combines TRBV4-2 with TRBJ2-5; TRBD2 agrees at 9 bases. V dropped 5 bases and J dropped 1; count of bases not matched to a gene: 2. The CDR3 spans 14 residues. Looked up from germline, CDR1 is LGHNA and CDR2 is YNFKEQ.